Listed below are T cell receptor beta chains from one sample, sequenced in a study of graft-versus-host responses after intestinal transplantation. Clones were read by immunoSEQ multiplex PCR, and TCRdb kept only the in-frame ones, dropping some. The repertoire consists of about 17,000 clones, with 79% occurring once and the leading ten covering around 7.8%. The specimen comprised ileum tissue, sampled roughly 460 days after intestinal transplant. The receptors shown here come from a human patient who received an intestinal transplant, so some T cells may come from the graft donor. The CDR3 runs from the conserved cysteine through the conserved F or W. Fields, in order: clone size, D gene, J gene, V gene, CDR3 DNA, CDR3 protein. A D gene is named only where the DNA matches it firmly. A clone size is listed for some rows: how often the clone was seen (once, few, many), or a class if it is expanded.

>.|.|TRBJ1-1|TRBV10-2
TGCGCCAGCAGACAGGGCCTTGAAGCTTTCTTT
CASRQGLEAFF
>.|.|TRBJ2-1|TRBV5-1
TGCGCCAGCAGCTTGGACCCTGCTAGAACCTACAATGAGCAGTTCTTC
CASSLDPARTYNEQFF
>.|.|TRBJ2-5|TRBV27
TGTGCCAGCAGTTTCGGCCCCCTCCCTCAAGAGACCCAGTACTTC
CASSFGPLPQETQYF
>.|TRBD1|TRBJ2-1|TRBV6-5
TGTGCCAGCAGTAGATCGGGACAGGGCCTTTTCTTC
CASSRSGQGLFF
>.|.|TRBJ1-1|TRBV5-1
TGCGCCAGCAGCTTGGCCGGAGCAGGGGAAGTGGACACTGAAGCTTTCTTT
CASSLAGAGEVDTEAFF
>.|.|TRBJ2-2|TRBV10-1
TGCGCCAGCAGTGAGTCTGGGGGCTCCGGGGAGCTGTTTTTT
CASSESGGSGELFF
>.|TRBD1|TRBJ2-4|TRBV9
TGTGCCAGCAGCGCAGGACCCGGGACAGGGGGCGAAAGGGCCAAAAACATTCAGTACTTC
CASSAGPGTGGERAKNIQYF
>once|TRBD1|TRBJ1-6|TRBV9
TGTGCCAGCAGCGTGGGGACAGGGTATTCACCCCTCCACTTT
CASSVGTGYSPLHF
>.|.|TRBJ2-5|TRBV7-8
TGTGCCAGCAGGAGTGGTTCCCGGCAAGAGACCCAGTACTTC
CASRSGSRQETQYF
>.|.|TRBJ2-1|TRBV6-1
TGTGCCAGCAGGCGAGACCTCTACAATGAGCAGTTCTTC
CASRRDLYNEQFF
>.|.|TRBJ1-3|TRBV9
TGTGCCAGCAGCGTAGGTTCCGGGGGTACTGACACCATATATTTT
CASSVGSGGTDTIYF
>.|.|TRBJ1-5|TRBV2
TGTGCCAGCAGTGACATCCAAAAAGGTCAGCCCCAGCATTTT
CASSDIQKGQPQHF
>.|TRBD2|TRBJ2-1|TRBV6-5
TGTGCCAGCAGTTACACTAGCGGGGGACATGAGCAGTTCTTC
CASSYTSGGHEQFF
>.|.|TRBJ2-5|TRBV28
TGTGCCAGCAGTTTAGGCCAAGAGACCCAGTACTTC
CASSLGQETQYF
>once|.|TRBJ1-2|TRBV12-5
TGTGCTAGTGCCTCGACGGCGGCTAACTATGGCTACACCTTC
CASASTAANYGYTF
>.|.|TRBJ2-5|TRBV5-6
TGTGCCAGCAGCTTGGACAGCTTAAGCCAAGGGACCCAGTACTTC
CASSLDSLSQGTQYF
>.|.|TRBJ1-3|TRBV4-2
TGTGCCAGCAGCTTGGATAGGTCAGGGGACTCTGGAAACACCATATATTTT
CASSLDRSGDSGNTIYF
>.|TRBD1|TRBJ2-2|TRBV4-1
TGCGCCAGCAGTCGGACAGGTAGCGGGGAGCTGTTTTTT
CASSRTGSGELFF
>.|.|TRBJ1-1|TRBV21-1
TGTGCCAGCAGCGCACTCTCAGGGAACACTGAAGCTTTCTTT
CASSALSGNTEAFF
>.|.|TRBJ2-3|TRBV21-1
TGTGCCAGCAGCAAAGAAGGAGGACTAGCGGGTGTAGATACGCAGTATTTT
CASSKEGGLAGVDTQYF
>.|TRBD1|TRBJ2-7|TRBV27
TGTGCCAGCTCAGACGGGACAGGCGGCTACGAGCAGTACTTC
CASSDGTGGYEQYF
>.|.|TRBJ1-5|TRBV19
TGTGCCAGTAGCATAGATCTTTTTTCGGTGGCAGCGAGTTTAAATCAGCCCCAGCATTTT
CASSIDLFSVAASLNQPQHF
>.|.|TRBJ1-1|TRBV19
TGTGCCAGTAGTGTTTACAGGGTGGCTGAAGCTTTCTTT
CASSVYRVAEAFF
>.|.|TRBJ2-3|TRBV7-9
TGTGCCAGCAGCTTGAGAGATACGCAGTATTTT
CASSLRDTQYF
>.|.|TRBJ1-5|TRBV7-8
TGTGCCAGCAGCCCAGGGGATAGCAATCAGCCCCAGCATTTT
CASSPGDSNQPQHF
>few|.|TRBJ2-1|TRBV27
TGTGCCAGCAGTTTAGAGGGCACGGCCTCGGAGCAGTTCTTC
CASSLEGTASEQFF
>few|.|TRBJ2-7|TRBV20-1
TGCAGTGCTAGAGCCGGCGAGCAGTACTTC
CSARAGEQYF
>.|TRBD1|TRBJ2-1|TRBV6-5
TGTGCCAGCAGTTACGGGACAGAGGGTGAGCAGTTCTTC
CASSYGTEGEQFF
>.|.|TRBJ1-4|TRBV5-1
TGCGCCAGCAGCTTATTTCCAGGGGCGGATGAAAAACTGTTTTTT
CASSLFPGADEKLFF